These T cell receptor beta chains were read from a single sample in a study of human T cells and chemical hapten exposure. TCRdb passed the RACE reads through MiXCR, listing each CDR3 protein once. This sample yields approximately 97,000 distinct CDR3 sequences, of which 25% to 35% are seen a single time; about 9.4% belongs to the top ten. The source was whole blood, collected in connection with sensitization to the hapten diphenylcyclopropenone (DPC). Receptors were obtained from a man aged 40-49 years with alopecia areata. Some clones in this sample may be carry-over from other donors' samples. Each CDR3 is given with its conserved first and last residue. D genes are given only for firm matches. Expanded clones get a size class; other rows say once, few or many, or leave the size out.

clone size: few; V gene: TRBV10-1; D gene: NA; J gene: TRBJ2-3; CDR3 protein: CASSAQGHEADTQYF; CDR3 DNA: TGCGCCAGCAGCGCCCAAGGTCACGAGGCAGATACGCAGTATTTT
clone size: few; V gene: TRBV11-2; D gene: NA; J gene: TRBJ2-3; CDR3 protein: CASSSLADTQYF; CDR3 DNA: TGTGCCAGCAGCTCTCTAGCGGATACGCAGTATTTT
clone size: few; V gene: TRBV3-1; D gene: NA; J gene: TRBJ2-3; CDR3 protein: CASSQVLEDTQYF; CDR3 DNA: TGTGCCAGCAGCCAAGTACTCGAAGATACGCAGTATTTT
clone size: few; V gene: TRBV3-1; D gene: TRBD2; J gene: TRBJ2-1; CDR3 protein: CASTQRSPSGHNNEQFF; CDR3 DNA: TGTGCCAGCACCCAAAGGAGTCCTAGCGGGCACAACAATGAGCAGTTCTTC
clone size: few; V gene: TRBV7-2; D gene: NA; J gene: TRBJ2-7; CDR3 protein: CASRGPGPEQYF; CDR3 DNA: TGTGCCAGCAGAGGTCCGGGACCCGAGCAGTACTTC
clone size: NA; V gene: TRBV6-6; D gene: NA; J gene: TRBJ2-3; CDR3 protein: CASTPGPSTDTQYF; CDR3 DNA: TGTGCCAGCACCCCGGGACCCAGCACAGATACGCAGTATTTT
clone size: NA; V gene: TRBV7-9; D gene: TRBD1; J gene: TRBJ1-4; CDR3 protein: CASSRVRQGIKDNEKLFF; CDR3 DNA: TGTGCCAGCAGCCGGGTCAGACAGGGGATTAAGGATAATGAAAAACTGTTTTTT
clone size: few; V gene: TRBV11-1; D gene: NA; J gene: TRBJ2-4; CDR3 protein: CASSLSNWNIQYF; CDR3 DNA: TGTGCCAGCAGCTTGTCTAATTGGAACATTCAGTACTTC
clone size: NA; V gene: TRBV7-2; D gene: NA; J gene: TRBJ2-5; CDR3 protein: CASSRWNQETQYF; CDR3 DNA: TGTGCCAGCAGCCGCTGGAACCAAGAGACCCAGTACTTC
clone size: few; V gene: TRBV9; D gene: NA; J gene: TRBJ2-3; CDR3 protein: CASSSLRDTQYF; CDR3 DNA: TGTGCCAGCAGCTCCTTAAGGGATACGCAGTATTTT
clone size: NA; V gene: TRBV3-1; D gene: NA; J gene: TRBJ2-7; CDR3 protein: CASSQGTREQYF; CDR3 DNA: TGTGCCAGCAGCCAGGGCACGCGGGAGCAGTACTTC
clone size: NA; V gene: TRBV6-5; D gene: TRBD2; J gene: TRBJ2-3; CDR3 protein: CASSSVPRLAGSSTDTQYF; CDR3 DNA: TGTGCCAGCAGTTCCGTCCCCCGACTAGCCGGATCGAGCACAGATACGCAGTATTTT
clone size: few; V gene: TRBV29-1; D gene: NA; J gene: TRBJ2-7; CDR3 protein: CSVENRENGQYF; CDR3 DNA: TGCAGCGTTGAAAACAGGGAGAATGGGCAGTACTTC
clone size: NA; V gene: TRBV28; D gene: NA; J gene: TRBJ2-1; CDR3 protein: CASSSHTILIREVTYNEQFF; CDR3 DNA: TGTGCCAGCAGTTCACATACCATACTGATCAGGGAGGTCACCTACAATGAGCAGTTCTTC
clone size: NA; V gene: TRBV5-6; D gene: TRBD1; J gene: TRBJ2-7; CDR3 protein: CASSLARTGDLGEQYF; CDR3 DNA: TGTGCCAGCAGCTTGGCGCGGACAGGGGATCTGGGCGAGCAGTACTTC
clone size: NA; V gene: TRBV30; D gene: NA; J gene: TRBJ2-4; CDR3 protein: CAWRDREGAKNIQYF; CDR3 DNA: TGTGCCTGGAGAGACAGGGAGGGAGCCAAAAACATTCAGTACTTC
clone size: NA; V gene: TRBV7-3; D gene: NA; J gene: TRBJ2-2; CDR3 protein: CASSTGPSNTGELFF; CDR3 DNA: TGTGCCAGCAGCACTGGGCCCTCCAACACCGGGGAGCTGTTTTTT
clone size: NA; V gene: TRBV4-1; D gene: TRBD1; J gene: TRBJ1-1; CDR3 protein: CASSHGSGTGGELNTEAFF; CDR3 DNA: TGCGCCAGCAGCCACGGATCCGGGACAGGGGGCGAACTGAACACTGAAGCTTTCTTT
clone size: few; V gene: TRBV29-1; D gene: TRBD2; J gene: TRBJ2-3; CDR3 protein: CSVERSSGRTDTQYF; CDR3 DNA: TGCAGCGTTGAACGTTCTAGCGGGAGGACAGATACGCAGTATTTT
clone size: NA; V gene: TRBV5-1; D gene: NA; J gene: TRBJ1-1; CDR3 protein: CASSLDIGEAFF; CDR3 DNA: TGCGCCAGCAGCTTGGACATAGGTGAAGCTTTCTTT
clone size: few; V gene: TRBV5-8; D gene: TRBD2; J gene: TRBJ2-5; CDR3 protein: CASSGGTSGETQYF; CDR3 DNA: TGTGCCAGCAGCGGTGGGACTAGCGGGGAGACCCAGTACTTC
clone size: NA; V gene: TRBV4-3; D gene: NA; J gene: TRBJ1-4; CDR3 protein: CASSQHVATNEKLFF; CDR3 DNA: TGCGCCAGCAGCCAGCACGTTGCAACTAATGAAAAACTGTTTTTT
clone size: few; V gene: TRBV2; D gene: TRBD2; J gene: TRBJ2-3; CDR3 protein: CATLAGGSTDTQYF; CDR3 DNA: TGTGCCACCTTAGCGGGAGGCAGCACAGATACGCAGTATTTT
clone size: few; V gene: TRBV28; D gene: NA; J gene: TRBJ1-1; CDR3 protein: CASSPPVRGQRAFF; CDR3 DNA: TGTGCCAGCAGTCCTCCCGTGAGGGGCCAGAGAGCTTTCTTT
clone size: few; V gene: TRBV9; D gene: NA; J gene: TRBJ2-7; CDR3 protein: CASSVGGLGFPYEQYF; CDR3 DNA: TGTGCCAGCAGCGTAGGAGGTCTCGGTTTTCCCTACGAGCAGTACTTC
clone size: NA; V gene: TRBV7-9; D gene: NA; J gene: TRBJ2-3; CDR3 protein: CASSPGFSTDTQYF; CDR3 DNA: TGTGCCAGCAGCCCCGGCTTTAGCACAGATACGCAGTATTTT
clone size: few; V gene: TRBV20-1; D gene: TRBD1; J gene: TRBJ1-5; CDR3 protein: CSATGQGNQPQHF; CDR3 DNA: TGCAGTGCCACGGGACAGGGCAATCAGCCCCAGCATTTT
clone size: few; V gene: TRBV25-1; D gene: TRBD2; J gene: TRBJ2-1; CDR3 protein: CASSVLAGTLNEQFF; CDR3 DNA: TGTGCCAGCAGTGTCCTAGCGGGAACTCTAAATGAGCAGTTCTTC
clone size: few; V gene: TRBV7-6; D gene: NA; J gene: TRBJ2-3; CDR3 protein: CASSLAISDTQYF; CDR3 DNA: TGTGCCAGCAGCTTAGCTATTTCAGATACGCAGTATTTT
clone size: NA; V gene: TRBV28; D gene: NA; J gene: TRBJ2-7; CDR3 protein: CASGPSHEQYF; CDR3 DNA: TGTGCCAGTGGGCCCTCCCACGAGCAGTACTTC
clone size: NA; V gene: TRBV6-2/TRBV6-3; D gene: NA; J gene: TRBJ2-5; CDR3 protein: CASSYPPLTQYF; CDR3 DNA: TGTGCCAGCAGTTACCCCCCTCTGACCCAGTACTTC
clone size: many; V gene: TRBV5-1; D gene: NA; J gene: TRBJ2-7; CDR3 protein: CASSSQAGGTYEQYF; CDR3 DNA: TGCGCCAGCAGCTCCCAGGCTGGGGGTACCTACGAGCAGTACTTC
clone size: NA; V gene: TRBV24-1; D gene: NA; J gene: TRBJ2-2; CDR3 protein: CATSDRRLGGELFF; CDR3 DNA: TGTGCCACCAGTGACCGACGGCTCGGCGGGGAGCTGTTTTTT
clone size: few; V gene: TRBV10-3; D gene: TRBD1; J gene: TRBJ2-5; CDR3 protein: CAISSTGGPEETQYF; CDR3 DNA: TGTGCCATCAGTTCGACAGGGGGTCCGGAAGAGACCCAGTACTTC
clone size: NA; V gene: TRBV28; D gene: TRBD2; J gene: TRBJ2-1; CDR3 protein: CASSPETSAADEQFF; CDR3 DNA: TGTGCCAGCAGCCCAGAGACTAGCGCAGCTGATGAGCAGTTCTTC
clone size: few; V gene: TRBV2; D gene: TRBD1; J gene: TRBJ2-3; CDR3 protein: CASSEFGTGTDTQYF; CDR3 DNA: TGTGCCAGCAGTGAATTTGGGACAGGCACAGATACGCAGTATTTT
clone size: NA; V gene: TRBV12-3/TRBV12-4; D gene: TRBD2; J gene: TRBJ2-1; CDR3 protein: CASSSFRVPSGPSSYNEQFF; CDR3 DNA: TGTGCCAGCAGCTCCTTTAGGGTTCCTAGCGGTCCGAGCTCCTACAATGAGCAGTTCTTC
clone size: NA; V gene: TRBV27; D gene: NA; J gene: TRBJ1-2; CDR3 protein: CASSLSEVTGTNYGDTF; CDR3 DNA: TGTGCCAGCAGTTTATCTGAAGTCACAGGGACTAACTATGGCGACACCTTC
clone size: few; V gene: TRBV28; D gene: NA; J gene: TRBJ1-1; CDR3 protein: CASSFLQTPEAFF; CDR3 DNA: TGTGCCAGCAGTTTCCTCCAGACGCCTGAAGCTTTCTTT
clone size: few; V gene: TRBV20-1; D gene: NA; J gene: TRBJ1-3; CDR3 protein: CSAPRISSGNTIYF; CDR3 DNA: TGCAGTGCCCCCCGGATTAGCTCTGGAAACACCATATATTTT
clone size: few; V gene: TRBV12-3/TRBV12-4; D gene: NA; J gene: TRBJ1-4; CDR3 protein: CASSRRRGVEKLFF; CDR3 DNA: TGTGCCAGCAGTCGTCGTCGGGGGGTTGAAAAACTGTTTTTT
clone size: NA; V gene: TRBV29-1; D gene: TRBD1; J gene: TRBJ2-1; CDR3 protein: CSGGQFNEQSF; CDR3 DNA: TGCAGCGGGGGACAGTTCAATGAGCAGTCCTTC
clone size: few; V gene: TRBV20-1; D gene: TRBD2; J gene: TRBJ2-4; CDR3 protein: CSARDSLAGFLAKNIQYF; CDR3 DNA: TGCAGTGCTAGAGATTCCCTAGCGGGATTCCTAGCCAAAAACATTCAGTACTTC
clone size: NA; V gene: TRBV7-2; D gene: NA; J gene: TRBJ2-4; CDR3 protein: CASSQFWEVRAKNIQYF; CDR3 DNA: TGTGCCAGCAGCCAATTCTGGGAGGTTAGAGCCAAAAACATTCAGTACTTC
clone size: few; V gene: TRBV6-6; D gene: TRBD1; J gene: TRBJ2-7; CDR3 protein: CASSPSGQGGYEQYF; CDR3 DNA: TGTGCCAGCAGTCCCTCGGGACAGGGTGGTTACGAGCAGTACTTC
clone size: few; V gene: TRBV24-1; D gene: NA; J gene: TRBJ1-5; CDR3 protein: CATSVQGDNQPQHF; CDR3 DNA: TGTGCCACCAGTGTCCAGGGAGACAATCAGCCCCAGCATTTT
clone size: NA; V gene: TRBV29-1; D gene: NA; J gene: TRBJ2-3; CDR3 protein: CSVLIRHRDTQYF; CDR3 DNA: TGCAGCGTCCTAATAAGACACCGGGATACGCAGTATTTT
clone size: NA; V gene: TRBV20-1; D gene: NA; J gene: TRBJ1-3; CDR3 protein: CSALDSHVRNTIYF; CDR3 DNA: TGCAGTGCTTTGGACAGCCATGTTCGGAACACCATATATTTT
clone size: few; V gene: TRBV28; D gene: TRBD1; J gene: TRBJ2-5; CDR3 protein: CASSPTGATQYF; CDR3 DNA: TGTGCCAGCTCCCCGACAGGGGCGACCCAGTACTTC
clone size: NA; V gene: TRBV27; D gene: TRBD2; J gene: TRBJ2-7; CDR3 protein: CASSSSSGFCTYEQYF; CDR3 DNA: TGTGCCAGCAGTTCGAGTAGCGGGTTCTGCACCTACGAGCAGTACTTC
clone size: NA; V gene: TRBV11-2; D gene: NA; J gene: TRBJ2-7; CDR3 protein: CASSPSSPAYEQYF; CDR3 DNA: TGTGCCAGCAGCCCGTCTAGCCCTGCCTACGAGCAGTACTTC
clone size: NA; V gene: TRBV29-1; D gene: NA; J gene: TRBJ1-1; CDR3 protein: CSAGPLGLASTEAFF; CDR3 DNA: TGCAGCGCCGGTCCCCTGGGTCTCGCGAGCACTGAAGCTTTCTTT
clone size: few; V gene: TRBV7-2; D gene: TRBD1; J gene: TRBJ1-2; CDR3 protein: CASSLMLTGQGSNGYTF; CDR3 DNA: TGTGCCAGCAGCTTAATGTTAACGGGACAGGGGAGCAATGGCTACACCTTC
clone size: NA; V gene: TRBV12-3/TRBV12-4; D gene: NA; J gene: TRBJ2-7; CDR3 protein: CASSELTSEQYF; CDR3 DNA: TGTGCCAGCAGTGAGCTTACTAGTGAGCAGTACTTC